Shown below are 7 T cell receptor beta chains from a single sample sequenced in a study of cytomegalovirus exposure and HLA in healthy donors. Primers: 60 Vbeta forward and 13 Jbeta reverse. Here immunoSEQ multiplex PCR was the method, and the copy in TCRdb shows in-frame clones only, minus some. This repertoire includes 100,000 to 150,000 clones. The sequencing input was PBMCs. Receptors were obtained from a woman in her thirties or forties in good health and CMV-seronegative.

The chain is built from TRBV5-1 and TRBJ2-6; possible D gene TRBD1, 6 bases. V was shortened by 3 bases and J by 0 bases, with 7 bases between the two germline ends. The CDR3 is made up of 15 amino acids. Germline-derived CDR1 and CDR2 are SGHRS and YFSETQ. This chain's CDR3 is CASSWTVSGANVLTF. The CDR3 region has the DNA TGCGCCAGCAGCTGGACAGTCTCTGGGGCCAACGTCCTGACTTTC. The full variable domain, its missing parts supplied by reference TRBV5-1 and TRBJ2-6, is KAGVTQTPRYLIKTRGQQVTLSCSPISGHRSVSWYQQTPGQGLQFLFEYFSETQRNKGNFPGRFSGRQFSNSRSEMNVSTLELGDSALYLCASSWTVSGANVLTFGAGSRLTVL.

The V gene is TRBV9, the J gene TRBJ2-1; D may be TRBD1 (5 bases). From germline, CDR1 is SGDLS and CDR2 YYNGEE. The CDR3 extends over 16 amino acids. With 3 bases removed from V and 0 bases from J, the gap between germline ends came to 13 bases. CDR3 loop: CASSGQGLSSYNEQFF. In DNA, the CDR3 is TGTGCCAGCAGCGGTCAGGGCCTTAGCTCCTACAATGAGCAGTTCTTC.

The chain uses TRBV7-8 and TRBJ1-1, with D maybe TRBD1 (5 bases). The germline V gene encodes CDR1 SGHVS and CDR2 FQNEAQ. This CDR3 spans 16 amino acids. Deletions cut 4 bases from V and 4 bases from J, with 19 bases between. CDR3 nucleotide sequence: TGTGCCAGCAGCTCAAACTCCGGGCTTAGGGGCACTGAAGCTTTCTTT. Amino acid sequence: CASSSNSGLRGTEAFF.

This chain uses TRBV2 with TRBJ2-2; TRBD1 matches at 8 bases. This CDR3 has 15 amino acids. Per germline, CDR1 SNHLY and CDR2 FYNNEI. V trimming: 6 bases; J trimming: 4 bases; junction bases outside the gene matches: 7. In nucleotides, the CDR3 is TGTGCCAGCAGAGCCCAGGGGGCTACCACCGGGGAGCTGTTTTTT. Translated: CASRAQGATTGELFF.

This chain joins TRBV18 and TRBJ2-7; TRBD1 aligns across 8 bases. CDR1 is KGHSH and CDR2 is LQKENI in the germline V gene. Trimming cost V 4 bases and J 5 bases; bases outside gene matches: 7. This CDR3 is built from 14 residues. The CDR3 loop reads CASSHVQGVDEQYV. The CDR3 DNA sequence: TGTGCCAGCTCACACGTACAGGGGGTGGACGAGCAGTACGTC.

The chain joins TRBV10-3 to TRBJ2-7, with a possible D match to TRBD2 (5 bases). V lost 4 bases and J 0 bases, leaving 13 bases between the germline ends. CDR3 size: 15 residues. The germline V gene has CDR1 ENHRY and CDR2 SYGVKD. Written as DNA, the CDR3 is TGTGCCATCAGTGGGGAAAGCGGAGTCTCCTACGAGCAGTACGTC. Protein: CAISGESGVSYEQYV.

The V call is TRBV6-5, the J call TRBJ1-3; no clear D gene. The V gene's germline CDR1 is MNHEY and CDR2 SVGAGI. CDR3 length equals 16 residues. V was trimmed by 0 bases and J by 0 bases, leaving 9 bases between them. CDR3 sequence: CASSYSLGYSGNTIYF. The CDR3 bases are TGTGCCAGCAGTTACTCGCTGGGCTACTCTGGAAACACCATATATTTT.